Listed below are T cell receptor beta chains from one sample, sequenced in a study of PD-L1 blockade in urothelial cancer. Assay used: immunoSEQ multiplex PCR; TCRdb lists only in-frame clones, some missing. In the table there are some 120,000 clones, 85% to 90% of which are singletons. This specimen was PBMCs, taken around atezolizumab (anti-PD-L1) treatment. These receptors originate from a man between 60 and 70 years old with urothelial cancer. Both conserved end residues are part of each CDR3. D genes are given only for firm matches. Size tells how often a clone was seen (once, few, many) or the class of an expanded clone, and some rows leave it out.

V gene,J gene,D gene,clone size,CDR3 protein,CDR3 DNA
TRBV28,TRBJ1-3,.,.,CASSHDSPGNTIYF,TGTGCCAGCAGTCATGACAGCCCTGGAAACACCATATATTTT
TRBV5-1,TRBJ1-6,TRBD1,.,CASSTTGIALSPLHF,TGCGCCAGCAGCACGACAGGGATAGCGCTTTCACCCCTCCACTTT
TRBV11-2,TRBJ1-1,TRBD1,.,CASSSGTGGANTEAFF,TGTGCCAGCAGCTCCGGGACAGGGGGGGCGAACACTGAAGCTTTCTTT
TRBV18,TRBJ2-5,.,.,CASSPPGSGGETQYF,TGTGCCAGCTCACCACCGGGGAGCGGCGGGGAGACCCAGTACTTC
TRBV9,TRBJ2-7,TRBD1,once,CASSAGTGKSSYEQYF,TGTGCCAGCAGCGCTGGGACAGGGAAGAGCTCCTACGAGCAGTACTTC
TRBV28,TRBJ1-4,.,.,CASSSGGVNEKLFF,TGTGCCAGCAGTTCTGGCGGAGTTAATGAAAAACTGTTTTTT
TRBV6-5,TRBJ1-3,.,.,CASRLQGSGNTIYF,TGTGCCAGCAGGCTACAGGGCTCTGGAAACACCATATATTTT
TRBV19,TRBJ1-3,.,.,CAASAGNTIYF,TGTGCCGCTTCGGCTGGAAACACCATATATTTT
TRBV5-4,TRBJ2-3,.,once,CASSPLPTVSTDTQYF,TGTGCCAGCAGCCCTCTCCCCACGGTTAGCACAGATACGCAGTATTTT
TRBV5-5,TRBJ2-7,TRBD2,.,CASSPYLDGTSGGSYEQYF,TGCGCCAGCAGCCCCTATCTGGACGGGACTAGCGGGGGCTCCTACGAGCAGTACTTC
TRBV5-6,TRBJ2-7,TRBD2,.,CASSTSGGAFYEQYF,TGTGCCAGCAGCACTAGCGGGGGGGCGTTTTACGAGCAGTACTTC
TRBV11-3,TRBJ2-7,TRBD1,.,CASSQGQGYKQYF,TGTGCCAGCAGCCAGGGACAGGGTTATAAGCAGTACTTC
TRBV5-4,TRBJ2-1,TRBD2,.,CASSLSSGGIEQFF,TGTGCCAGCAGCTTGTCTAGCGGGGGGATTGAGCAGTTCTTC
TRBV7-2,TRBJ1-5,.,.,CASSLQNDQAQHF,TGTGCCAGCAGCTTACAGAATGATCAGGCCCAGCATTTT
TRBV29-1,TRBJ2-3,.,.,CSVVGGVSDTQYF,TGCAGCGTTGTCGGCGGGGTCTCAGATACGCAGTATTTT
TRBV5-6,TRBJ2-2,.,.,CASSSGRPGAVGTGELFF,TGTGCCAGCAGCTCAGGTCGTCCAGGGGCGGTTGGCACCGGGGAGCTGTTTTTT
TRBV5-5,TRBJ2-7,TRBD2,.,CASSSFGTSGQHYEQYF,TGTGCCAGCAGCTCTTTCGGGACTAGCGGGCAACACTACGAGCAGTACTTC
TRBV28,TRBJ1-1,.,.,CASSEDRITFF,TGTGCCAGCAGTGAAGACAGAATTACTTTCTTT
TRBV5-1,TRBJ2-5,TRBD1,.,CASSLGGTGKGETQYF,TGCGCCAGCAGCTTGGGTGGGACAGGGAAAGGAGAGACCCAGTACTTC
TRBV27,TRBJ1-4,.,.,CASQSFPTGGARNEKLFF,TGTGCCAGCCAAAGTTTTCCCACCGGAGGGGCGCGGAATGAAAAACTGTTTTTT
TRBV7-6,TRBJ1-4,.,.,CASSLEGQNEKLFF,TGTGCCAGCAGCCTAGAGGGGCAGAATGAAAAACTGTTTTTT
TRBV6-5,TRBJ1-1,.,once,CASSYDPRDTEAFF,TGTGCCAGCAGTTACGACCCTCGGGACACTGAAGCTTTCTTT
TRBV5-4,TRBJ1-3,TRBD1,.,CASYGQGVGNTIYF,TGTGCCAGCTATGGACAGGGCGTTGGAAACACCATATATTTT
TRBV28,TRBJ2-7,.,.,CASRTGGFTYEQYF,TGTGCCAGCCGAACGGGGGGCTTCACCTACGAGCAGTACTTC
TRBV6-1,TRBJ2-5,.,.,CASSESLMETQYF,TGTGCCAGCAGTGAAAGCTTGATGGAGACCCAGTACTTC
TRBV28,TRBJ2-5,TRBD1,.,CASRRTGGETQYF,TGTGCCAGCAGGAGAACAGGGGGAGAGACCCAGTACTTC
TRBV4-2,TRBJ1-1,.,.,CASSQALESPF,TGTGCCAGCAGCCAAGCACTCGAATCTCCATTT
TRBV29-1,TRBJ2-1,.,.,CSVEAGLTPNEQFF,TGCAGCGTTGAAGCAGGACTAACCCCCAATGAGCAGTTCTTC
TRBV5-4,TRBJ1-2,TRBD1,.,CASSRGTGNNYGYTF,TGTGCCAGCAGCCGCGGGACAGGGAACAACTATGGCTACACCTTC
TRBV11-3,TRBJ2-2,.,.,CASSPITGELFF,TGTGCCAGCAGTCCTATCACCGGGGAGCTGTTTTTT
TRBV7-3,TRBJ2-2,TRBD1,.,CASSSTGSGELFF,TGTGCCAGCAGCTCGACAGGGTCCGGGGAGCTGTTTTTT
TRBV27,TRBJ2-2,TRBD2,.,CASSLSAAYSGRARGDTGELFF,TGTGCCAGCAGTTTATCCGCAGCGTATAGCGGGAGGGCCCGGGGGGACACCGGGGAGCTGTTTTTT
TRBV5-8,TRBJ2-5,TRBD2,.,CASSSSGRGRSETQYF,TGTGCCAGCAGTAGTAGCGGGAGAGGGAGGTCTGAGACCCAGTACTTC
TRBV29-1,TRBJ2-1,TRBD2,.,CSAGLAGYNEQFF,TGCAGCGCCGGACTAGCGGGATACAATGAGCAGTTCTTC
TRBV19,TRBJ2-4,.,.,CAMTSGYALNIQYF,TGTGCCATGACCTCGGGGTATGCACTAAACATTCAGTACTTC
TRBV7-9,TRBJ1-1,.,.,CASSLGGGGTEAFF,TGTGCCAGCAGCTTAGGGGGAGGGGGCACTGAAGCTTTCTTT
TRBV6-5,TRBJ1-5,.,.,CASSSGVGNQPQHF,TGTGCCAGCAGTTCGGGAGTGGGCAATCAGCCCCAGCATTTT
TRBV7-9,TRBJ1-1,.,.,CASKAGNTEAFF,TGTGCCAGCAAGGCGGGCAACACTGAAGCTTTCTTT
TRBV5-8,TRBJ2-3,TRBD1,.,CASTLRGPVTDTQYF,TGTGCCAGCACCCTAAGGGGGCCTGTCACAGATACGCAGTATTTT
TRBV14,TRBJ2-1,TRBD2,.,CASSQGRGLAGQYNEQFF,TGTGCCAGCAGCCAGGGGAGGGGACTAGCGGGGCAATACAATGAGCAGTTCTTC
TRBV2,TRBJ2-5,.,.,CASSEMGTGTVRETQYF,TGTGCCAGCAGTGAAATGGGGACTGGGACAGTAAGAGAGACCCAGTACTTC
TRBV5-1,TRBJ2-3,TRBD2,.,CASSMGLAEDTQYF,TGCGCCAGCAGCATGGGACTAGCGGAAGATACGCAGTATTTT
TRBV6-6,TRBJ2-5,TRBD1,.,CASRRDRGQETQYF,TGTGCCAGCAGACGCGACAGGGGCCAAGAGACCCAGTACTTC
TRBV6-5,TRBJ1-1,.,.,CASNGEEGTEAFF,TGTGCCAGCAACGGTGAGGAGGGCACTGAAGCTTTCTTT
TRBV5-1,TRBJ1-6,.,.,CASSLDGGRSYNSPLHF,TGCGCCAGCAGCTTGGACGGGGGGCGATCCTATAATTCACCCCTCCACTTT
TRBV5-4,TRBJ1-4,TRBD1,.,CASSLGGQGGEKLFF,TGTGCCAGCAGCTTGGGTGGACAGGGGGGGGAAAAACTGTTTTTT
TRBV18,TRBJ2-7,TRBD2,.,CASSQGLAGGPYSYEQYF,TGTGCCAGCTCACAAGGACTAGCGGGGGGTCCATACTCCTACGAGCAGTACTTC
TRBV12-5,TRBJ2-3,.,.,CASGPRGRQYF,TGTGCTAGTGGTCCTCGGGGTAGGCAGTATTTT
TRBV12-2,TRBJ2-2,.,.,CASRPPDRGGTGELFF,TGTGCAAGTCGCCCGCCGGACAGGGGCGGCACCGGGGAGCTGTTTTTT
TRBV19,TRBJ1-1,TRBD1,.,CASRRDRNFRGAFF,TGTGCCAGTAGACGGGACAGAAACTTCCGGGGAGCTTTCTTT
TRBV7-9,TRBJ2-7,TRBD2,.,CASRGPSGSIHEQYF,TGTGCCAGCAGGGGTCCTAGCGGGAGTATCCACGAGCAGTACTTC
TRBV5-1,TRBJ1-1,TRBD1,.,CASSWATGGADTEAFF,TGCGCCAGCAGCTGGGCAACAGGGGGCGCGGACACTGAAGCTTTCTTT
TRBV7-9,TRBJ2-1,.,.,CASRTRNEQFF,TGTGCCAGCAGAACGAGGAATGAGCAGTTCTTC
TRBV5-1,TRBJ1-1,.,.,CASRPNYLANTEAFF,TGCGCCAGCAGGCCAAATTACTTAGCGAACACTGAAGCTTTCTTT